These 8 T cell receptor beta chains share one sample of origin, sequenced in a study of blood T cell repertoires in COVID-19. TCRdb keeps only in-frame clones here, not all; method: immunoSEQ multiplex PCR. The data hold approximately 170,000 clones, with about 88% observed a single time. Specimen: peripheral blood. The receptors were sampled from a woman at least 80 years old in a cohort sampled during active or convalescent COVID-19.

The chain is built from TRBV10-3 and TRBJ1-5; no clear D gene. CDR3 length: 16 residues. Deletions cut 0 bases from V and 4 bases from J, with 13 bases between. Per the germline V gene, CDR1 is ENHRY and CDR2 is SYGVKD. CDR3 protein: CAISESEAIWNQPQHF. The CDR3 DNA is TGTGCCATCAGTGAGTCAGAGGCTATTTGGAATCAGCCCCAGCATTTT.

This rearrangement joins TRBV19 to TRBJ2-3; D is undetermined. Trimming pared 7 bases from V and 3 bases from J, leaving 8 bases between. Germline V gene sequence: CDR1 LNHDA, CDR2 SQIVND (reference sequence). The CDR3 length is 12 residues. DNA of the CDR3: TGTGCCAGTACCGCGAGAACAGATACGCAGTATTTT. Residues: CASTARTDTQYF.

This clone was counted once. The chain employs TRBV11-3 and TRBJ2-2; TRBD2 matches at 8 bases. The germline V gene has CDR1 SGHNT and CDR2 YENEEA. V shed 4 bases and J 2 bases; nucleotides not matched to a gene: 3. There are 15 residues in the CDR3. The CDR3: CASSSRTSNTGELFF. Here the CDR3 DNA reads TGTGCCAGCAGCTCAAGGACTAGCAACACCGGGGAGCTGTTTTTT.

The genes are TRBV7-9 and TRBJ1-2; the match to TRBD1 covers 8 bases. CDR3 size: 12 residues. Losses at the gene ends were 5 bases for V and 8 bases for J; bases not matched to a gene: 4. Germline CDR1 reads SEHNR; CDR2 reads FQNEAQ (reference sequence). The CDR3 spells CASSLTGGGYTF. CDR3 sequence (DNA): TGTGCCAGCAGCCTCACAGGGGGGGGCTACACCTTC.

This clone has only a few counts. Other DNA sequences in this specimen translate into the identical CDR3. J is TRBJ1-5 and V is TRBV6-5; 10 positions agree with TRBD1. CDR1 is MNHEY and CDR2 is SVGAGI in the germline V gene. The CDR3 length is 15 residues. V was pared by 5 bases and J by 0 bases, with 1 base of the junction left unmatched. Here the CDR3 reads CASSRQGASNQPQHF. Written as DNA, the CDR3 is TGTGCCAGCAGTCGACAGGGGGCTAGCAATCAGCCCCAGCATTTT.

The gene calls are TRBV7-2 and TRBJ1-6; 9 nucleotides line up with TRBD1. The CDR3 has 16 residues. Germline assignment: CDR1 SGHTA and CDR2 FQGNSA. V trimming: 3 bases; J trimming: 4 bases; junction bases outside the gene matches: 4. CDR3 DNA sequence: TGTGCCAGCAGCTTTGGACAGGGGTTTTATAATTCACCCCTCCACTTT. This encodes CASSFGQGFYNSPLHF.

The chain has TRBV20-1 and TRBJ2-7, with D possibly TRBD1 on 6 matching bases. Germline CDR1 and CDR2: DFQATT and SNEGSKA (reference sequence). CDR3 size: 14 residues. The V end was cut by 3 bases, the J end by 5 bases, with 17 bases between. The CDR3 reads CSASKWPGADEQYF. CDR3 nucleotide sequence: TGCAGTGCTAGTAAGTGGCCAGGGGCAGACGAGCAGTACTTC.

J is TRBJ1-1 and V is TRBV30; D uncertain. Trimming took off 2 bases at V and 5 bases at J, with 15 bases between the two ends. The CDR3 is 14 amino acids. Germline V gene data show CDR1 as GTSNPN and CDR2 as SVGIG (reference sequence). The CDR3 loop reads CAWSYTDTRTEAFF. The CDR3 DNA is TGTGCCTGGAGTTATACCGATACGAGGACTGAAGCTTTCTTT.